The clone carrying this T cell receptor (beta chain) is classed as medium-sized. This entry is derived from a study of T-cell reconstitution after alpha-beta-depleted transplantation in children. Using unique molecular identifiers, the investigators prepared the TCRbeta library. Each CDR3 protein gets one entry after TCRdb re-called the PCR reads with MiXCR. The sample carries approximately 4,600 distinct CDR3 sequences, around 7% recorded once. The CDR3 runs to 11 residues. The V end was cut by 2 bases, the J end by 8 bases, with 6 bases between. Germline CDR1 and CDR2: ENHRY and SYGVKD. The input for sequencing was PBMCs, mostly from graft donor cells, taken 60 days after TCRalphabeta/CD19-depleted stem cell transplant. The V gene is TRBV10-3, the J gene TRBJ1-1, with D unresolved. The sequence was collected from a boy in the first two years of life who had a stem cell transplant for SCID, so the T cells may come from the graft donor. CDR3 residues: CAISEPGEAFF. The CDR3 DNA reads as TGTGCCATCAGTGAGCCGGGAGAAGCTTTCTTT.